The TCR beta chain described here comes from a study of T cells in localized non-small cell lung cancer. On this clone itself: What it binds is unknown.

Measured with immunoSEQ multiplex PCR; TCRdb has only the in-frame clones, and not every one. Of roughly 72,000 clones listed, 80% are singletons. This CDR3 region has 14 residues. Germline V CDR1 and CDR2: LNHDA, SQIVND (reference sequence). Between the trimmed V and J ends, which lost 0 bases and 0 bases, there was a span of 3 bases. Whole-study findings and limits: There were a median 57 of the top 100 tumor clones appearing in adjacent lung. Heterogeneity cannot be ruled out, as sequencing used one tumor region only. Blood T cell density predicted longer survival; adjacent-lung clonality, shorter. In uninvolved adjacent lung, T cell clonality reached its highest value, exceeding tumor.

This clonotype was sampled from an older female donor with stage I lung adenocarcinoma. The sequencing here drew on peripheral blood, taken before any cancer treatment. V gene TRBV19 combines with J gene TRBJ1-3; no firm D call. The CDR3 nucleotides read TGTGCCAGTAGTATAGACCGCTCTGGAAACACCATATATTTT. Protein product: CASSIDRSGNTIYF.